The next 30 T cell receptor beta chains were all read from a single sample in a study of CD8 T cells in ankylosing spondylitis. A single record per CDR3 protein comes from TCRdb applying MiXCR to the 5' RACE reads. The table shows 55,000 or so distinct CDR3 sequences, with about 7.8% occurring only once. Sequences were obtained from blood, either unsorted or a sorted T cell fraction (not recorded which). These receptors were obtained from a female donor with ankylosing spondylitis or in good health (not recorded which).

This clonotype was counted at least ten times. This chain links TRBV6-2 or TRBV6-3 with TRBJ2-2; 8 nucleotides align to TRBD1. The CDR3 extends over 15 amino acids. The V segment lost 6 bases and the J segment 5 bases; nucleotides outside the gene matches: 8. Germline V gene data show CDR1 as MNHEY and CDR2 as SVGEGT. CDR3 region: CASSSIRGQTGELFF. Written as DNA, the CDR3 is TGTGCCAGCAGCTCTATCAGGGGGCAAACCGGGGAGCTGTTTTTT.

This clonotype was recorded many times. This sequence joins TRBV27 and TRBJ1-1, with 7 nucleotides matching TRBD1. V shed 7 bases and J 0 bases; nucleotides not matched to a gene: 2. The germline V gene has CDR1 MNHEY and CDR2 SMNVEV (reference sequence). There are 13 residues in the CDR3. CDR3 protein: CASKGAMNTEAFF. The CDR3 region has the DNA TGTGCCAGCAAGGGGGCCATGAACACTGAAGCTTTCTTT.

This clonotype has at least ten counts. CDR3: CASSLDRAGTGELFF. The CDR3 DNA reads as TGTGCCAGCAGCTTGGACAGAGCTGGGACCGGGGAGCTGTTTTTT. The chain combines TRBV7-2 with TRBJ2-2, with D tentatively TRBD1 (6 bases). Trimming pared 3 bases from V and 5 bases from J, leaving 13 bases between. Germline CDR1 and CDR2: SGHTA and FQGNSA. The CDR3 sequence is 15 residues long. Supplemented by reference TRBV7-2 and TRBJ2-2, the full variable domain reads GAGVSQSPSNKVTEKGKDVELRCDPISGHTALYWYRQSLGQGLEFLIYFQGNSAPDKSGLPSDRFSAERTGGSVSTLTIQRTQQEDSAVYLCASSLDRAGTGELFFGEGSRLTVL.

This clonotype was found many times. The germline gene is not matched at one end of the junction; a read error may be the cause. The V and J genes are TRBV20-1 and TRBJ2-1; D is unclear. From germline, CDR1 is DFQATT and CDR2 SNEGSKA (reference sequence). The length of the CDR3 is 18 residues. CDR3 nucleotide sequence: TGCTGTGCTAGGGTGCTTAGGGTCGGACGGAGCTCCTACAATGAGCAGTTCTTC. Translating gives CCARVLRVGRSSYNEQFF.

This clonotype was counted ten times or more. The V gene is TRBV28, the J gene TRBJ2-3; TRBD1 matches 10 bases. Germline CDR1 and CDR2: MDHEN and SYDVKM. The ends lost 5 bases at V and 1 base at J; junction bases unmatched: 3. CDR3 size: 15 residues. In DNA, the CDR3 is TGTGCCAGCAGTATAGGACAGGGGGGCACAGATACGCAGTATTTT. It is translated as CASSIGQGGTDTQYF.

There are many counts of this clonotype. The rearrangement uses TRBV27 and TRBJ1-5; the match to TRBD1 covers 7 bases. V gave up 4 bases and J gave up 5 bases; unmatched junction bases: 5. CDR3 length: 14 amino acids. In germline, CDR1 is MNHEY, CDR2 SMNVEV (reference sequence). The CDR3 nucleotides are TGTGCCAGCAGTTCACAGGGGAACTATCAGCCCCAGCATTTT. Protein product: CASSSQGNYQPQHF.

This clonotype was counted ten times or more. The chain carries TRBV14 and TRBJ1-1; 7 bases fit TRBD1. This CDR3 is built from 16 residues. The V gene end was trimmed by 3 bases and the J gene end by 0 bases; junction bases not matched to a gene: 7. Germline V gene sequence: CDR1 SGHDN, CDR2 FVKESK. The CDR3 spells CASSHRDSYLNTEAFF. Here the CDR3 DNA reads TGTGCCAGCAGCCACCGGGACAGTTACTTGAACACTGAAGCTTTCTTT.

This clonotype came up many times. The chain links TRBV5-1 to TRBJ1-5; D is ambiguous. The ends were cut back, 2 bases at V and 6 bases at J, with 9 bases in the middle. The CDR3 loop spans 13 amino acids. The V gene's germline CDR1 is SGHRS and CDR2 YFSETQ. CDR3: CASSFEGSQPQHF. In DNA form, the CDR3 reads TGCGCCAGCAGCTTTGAGGGTTCTCAGCCCCAGCATTTT.

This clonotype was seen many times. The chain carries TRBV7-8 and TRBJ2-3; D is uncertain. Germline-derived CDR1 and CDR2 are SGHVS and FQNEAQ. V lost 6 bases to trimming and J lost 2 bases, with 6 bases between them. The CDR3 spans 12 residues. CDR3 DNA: TGTGCCAGCAGTTTCCCCACAGATACGCAGTATTTT. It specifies CASSFPTDTQYF.

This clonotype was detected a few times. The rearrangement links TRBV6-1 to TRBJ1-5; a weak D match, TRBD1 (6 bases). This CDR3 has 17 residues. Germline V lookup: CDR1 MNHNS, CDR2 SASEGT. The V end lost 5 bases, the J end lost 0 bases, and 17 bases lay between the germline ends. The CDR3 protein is CASSPYGQTDSNQPQHF. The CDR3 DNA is TGTGCCAGCAGTCCCTACGGACAGACCGATAGCAATCAGCCCCAGCATTTT.

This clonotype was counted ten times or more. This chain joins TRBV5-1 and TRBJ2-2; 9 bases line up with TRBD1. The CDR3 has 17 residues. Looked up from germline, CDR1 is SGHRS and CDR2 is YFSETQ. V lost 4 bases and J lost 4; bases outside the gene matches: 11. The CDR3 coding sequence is TGCGCCAGCAGCCCTTGGGCCGTACAGGGGGCCACCGGGGAGCTGTTTTTT. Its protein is CASSPWAVQGATGELFF.

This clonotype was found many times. In DNA form, the CDR3 reads TGCAGTGCTAGCACCGGGACAGGGGACCTGAACACTGAAGCTTTCTTT. This translates into CSASTGTGDLNTEAFF. The chain carries TRBV20-1 and TRBJ1-1; 10 bases align to TRBD1. The V segment lost 3 bases and the J segment 0 bases; nucleotides outside the gene matches: 7. CDR1 and CDR2 from the germline V gene are DFQATT and SNEGSKA (reference sequence). The CDR3 is 16 amino acids.

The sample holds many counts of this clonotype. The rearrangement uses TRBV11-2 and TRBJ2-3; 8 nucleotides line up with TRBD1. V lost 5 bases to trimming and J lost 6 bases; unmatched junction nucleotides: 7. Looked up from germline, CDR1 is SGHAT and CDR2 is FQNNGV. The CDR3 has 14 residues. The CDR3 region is CASSAQGAADTQYF. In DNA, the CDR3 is TGTGCCAGCAGCGCCCAGGGGGCGGCGGATACGCAGTATTTT.

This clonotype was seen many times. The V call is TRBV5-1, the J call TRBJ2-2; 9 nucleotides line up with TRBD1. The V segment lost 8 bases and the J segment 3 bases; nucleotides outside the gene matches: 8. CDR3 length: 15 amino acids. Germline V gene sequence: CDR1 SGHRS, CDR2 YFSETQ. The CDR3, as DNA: TGCGCCAGTCACACAGGGGGCTTCGACACCGGGGAGCTGTTTTTT. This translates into CASHTGGFDTGELFF.

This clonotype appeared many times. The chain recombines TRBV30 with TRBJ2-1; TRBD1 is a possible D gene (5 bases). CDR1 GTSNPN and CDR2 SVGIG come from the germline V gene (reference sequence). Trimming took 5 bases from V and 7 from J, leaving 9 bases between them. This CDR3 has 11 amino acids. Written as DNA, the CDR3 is TGTGCCTGGGGGGCCTTAAATGAGCAGTTCTTC. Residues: CAWGALNEQFF.

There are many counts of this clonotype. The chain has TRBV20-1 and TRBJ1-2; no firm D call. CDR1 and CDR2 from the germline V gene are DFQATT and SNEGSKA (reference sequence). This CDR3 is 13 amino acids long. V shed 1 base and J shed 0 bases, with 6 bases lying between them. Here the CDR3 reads CSARGATNYGYTF. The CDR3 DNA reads TGCAGTGCTAGAGGCGCGACTAACTATGGCTACACCTTC.

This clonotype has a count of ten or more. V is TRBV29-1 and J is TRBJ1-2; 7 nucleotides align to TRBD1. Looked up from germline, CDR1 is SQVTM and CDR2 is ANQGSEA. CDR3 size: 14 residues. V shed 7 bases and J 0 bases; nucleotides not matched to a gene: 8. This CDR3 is CSAASTGTNYGYTF. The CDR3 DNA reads TGCAGCGCCGCCTCGACAGGGACTAACTATGGCTACACCTTC. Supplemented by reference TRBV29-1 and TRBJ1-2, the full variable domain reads SAVISQKPSRDICQRGTSLTIQCQVDSQVTMMFWYRQQPGQSLTLIATANQGSEATYESGFVIDKFPISRPNLTFSTLTVSNMSPEDSSIYLCSAASTGTNYGYTFGSGTRLTVV.

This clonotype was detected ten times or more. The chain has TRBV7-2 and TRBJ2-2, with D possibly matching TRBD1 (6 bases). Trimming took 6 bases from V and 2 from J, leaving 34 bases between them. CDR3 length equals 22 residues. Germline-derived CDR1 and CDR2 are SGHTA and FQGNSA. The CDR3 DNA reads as TGTGCCAGCAGTTTCCTACCGGGACACCGGGAAAACGATATGATTAACACCGGGGAGCTGTTTTTT. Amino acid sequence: CASSFLPGHRENDMINTGELFF.

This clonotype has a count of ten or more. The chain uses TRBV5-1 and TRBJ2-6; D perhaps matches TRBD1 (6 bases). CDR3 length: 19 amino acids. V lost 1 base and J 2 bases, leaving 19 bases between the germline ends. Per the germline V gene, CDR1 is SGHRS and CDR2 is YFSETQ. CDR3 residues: CASSLSQGEGGPGANVLTF. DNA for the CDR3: TGCGCCAGCAGCTTGTCACAGGGAGAAGGGGGTCCTGGGGCCAACGTCCTGACTTTC.

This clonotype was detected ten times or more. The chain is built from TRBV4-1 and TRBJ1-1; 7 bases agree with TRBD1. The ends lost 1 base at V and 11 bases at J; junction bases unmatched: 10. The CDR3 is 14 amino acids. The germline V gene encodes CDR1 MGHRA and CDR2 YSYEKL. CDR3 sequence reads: CASSQGLGTGAAFF. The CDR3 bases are TGCGCCAGCAGCCAAGGATTGGGTACAGGGGCTGCTTTCTTT.

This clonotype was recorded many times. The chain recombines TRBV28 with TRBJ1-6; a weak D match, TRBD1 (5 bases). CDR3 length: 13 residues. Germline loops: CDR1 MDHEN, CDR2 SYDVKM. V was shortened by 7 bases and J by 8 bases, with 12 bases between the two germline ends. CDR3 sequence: CASIAGGDSPLHF. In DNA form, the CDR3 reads TGTGCCAGCATTGCGGGGGGTGATTCACCCCTCCACTTT.

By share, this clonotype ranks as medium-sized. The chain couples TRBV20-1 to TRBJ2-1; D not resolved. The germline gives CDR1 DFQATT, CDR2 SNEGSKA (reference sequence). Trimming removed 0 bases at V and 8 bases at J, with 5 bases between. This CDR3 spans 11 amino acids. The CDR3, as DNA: TGCAGTGCTAGAGATCGAGATGAGCAGTTCTTC. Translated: CSARDRDEQFF.

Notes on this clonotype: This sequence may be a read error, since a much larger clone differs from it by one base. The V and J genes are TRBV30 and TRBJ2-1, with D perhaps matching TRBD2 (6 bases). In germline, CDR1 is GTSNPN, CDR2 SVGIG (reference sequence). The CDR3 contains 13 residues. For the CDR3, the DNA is TGTGCCTGGAGTGTCGGAGGGGTAATTGAGCAGCTCTTC. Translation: CAWSVGGVIEQLF.

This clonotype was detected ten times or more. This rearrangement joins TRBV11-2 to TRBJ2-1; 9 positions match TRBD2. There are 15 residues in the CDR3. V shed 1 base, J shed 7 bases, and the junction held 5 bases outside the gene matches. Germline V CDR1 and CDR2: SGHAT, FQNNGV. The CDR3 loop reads CASSLVSGGRNEQFF. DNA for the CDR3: TGTGCCAGCAGCTTAGTTAGCGGGGGTAGGAATGAGCAGTTCTTC.

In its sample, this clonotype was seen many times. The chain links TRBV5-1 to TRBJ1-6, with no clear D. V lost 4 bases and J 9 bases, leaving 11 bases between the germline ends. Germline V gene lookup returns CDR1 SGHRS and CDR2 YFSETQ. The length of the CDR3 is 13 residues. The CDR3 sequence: CASSPSLGSPLHF. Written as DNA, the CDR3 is TGCGCCAGCAGCCCGTCGTTAGGTTCACCCCTCCACTTT. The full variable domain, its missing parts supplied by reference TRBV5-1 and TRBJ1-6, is KAGVTQTPRYLIKTRGQQVTLSCSPISGHRSVSWYQQTPGQGLQFLFEYFSETQRNKGNFPGRFSGRQFSNSRSEMNVSTLELGDSALYLCASSPSLGSPLHFGNGTRLTVT.

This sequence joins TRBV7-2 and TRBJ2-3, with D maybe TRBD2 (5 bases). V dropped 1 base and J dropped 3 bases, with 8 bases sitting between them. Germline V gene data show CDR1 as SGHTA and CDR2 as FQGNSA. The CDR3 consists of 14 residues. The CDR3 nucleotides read TGTGCCAGCAGCTTAGACTCGGGGACAGATACGCAGTATTTT. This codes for CASSLDSGTDTQYF. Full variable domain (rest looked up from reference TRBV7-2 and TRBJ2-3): GAGVSQSPSNKVTEKGKDVELRCDPISGHTALYWYRQSLGQGLEFLIYFQGNSAPDKSGLPSDRFSAERTGGSVSTLTIQRTQQEDSAVYLCASSLDSGTDTQYFGPGTRLTVL.

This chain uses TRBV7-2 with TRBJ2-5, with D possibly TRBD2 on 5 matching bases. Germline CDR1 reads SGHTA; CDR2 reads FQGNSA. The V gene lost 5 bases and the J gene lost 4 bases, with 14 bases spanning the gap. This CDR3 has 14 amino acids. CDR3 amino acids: CASSLYRERETQYF. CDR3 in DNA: TGTGCCAGCAGCCTGTACCGGGAACGAGAGACCCAGTACTTC.

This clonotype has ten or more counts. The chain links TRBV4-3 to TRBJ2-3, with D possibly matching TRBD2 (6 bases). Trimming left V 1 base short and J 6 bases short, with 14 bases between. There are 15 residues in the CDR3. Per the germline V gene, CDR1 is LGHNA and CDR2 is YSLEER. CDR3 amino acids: CASSQGSGEGDTQYF. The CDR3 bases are TGCGCCAGCAGCCAAGGATCGGGGGAAGGGGATACGCAGTATTTT.

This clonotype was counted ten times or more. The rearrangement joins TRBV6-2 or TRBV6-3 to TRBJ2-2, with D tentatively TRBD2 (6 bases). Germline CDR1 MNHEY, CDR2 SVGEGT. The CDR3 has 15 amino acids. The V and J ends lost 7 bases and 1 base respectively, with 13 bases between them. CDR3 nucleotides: TGTGCCAGCATAGCCAGAGCGGGGAACACCGGGGAGCTGTTTTTT. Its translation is CASIARAGNTGELFF.

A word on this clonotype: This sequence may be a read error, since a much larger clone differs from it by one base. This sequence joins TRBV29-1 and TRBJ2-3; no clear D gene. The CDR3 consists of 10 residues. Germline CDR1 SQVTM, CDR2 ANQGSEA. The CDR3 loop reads CSVGWDKQYF. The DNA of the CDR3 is TGCAGCGTTGGCTGGGATAAGCAGTATTTT.